The rows below give T cell receptor beta chains drawn from one sample of a study of T cells in localized non-small cell lung cancer. The protocol was immunoSEQ multiplex PCR, while the TCRdb copy is restricted to in-frame clones and leaves out a portion. The profile covers approximately 67,000 clones, with 84% appearing a single time and approximately 13% taken by the ten largest. Sequencing used peripheral blood, obtained before any cancer treatment. These receptors were taken from a female donor over 55 with stage I lung adenocarcinoma. Both conserved end residues are part of each CDR3. D genes are given only for firm matches.

v_call	j_call	d_call	cdr3_aa
TRBV4-1	TRBJ1-1	NA	CASSPGNRQNTEAFF
TRBV11-3	TRBJ2-5	TRBD2	CASSFQRRTSGSGGETQYF
TRBV5-1	TRBJ1-3	TRBD1	CASSVESGTAGNTIYF
TRBV7-6	TRBJ2-7	NA	CASSPLSSYEQYF
TRBV13	TRBJ2-7	NA	CASSPASWEQYF
TRBV5-4	TRBJ1-2	NA	CASSLGGASGGNYGYTF
TRBV28	TRBJ1-2	NA	CASSGGLGIGYTF
TRBV4-2	TRBJ1-1	NA	CASSQRQMNTEAFF
TRBV6-1	TRBJ1-2	TRBD1	CASSDWEGTGVYGYTF
TRBV9	TRBJ2-5	TRBD2	CASSVEGGRVETQYF
TRBV10-3	TRBJ1-6	NA	CAISDWDVGNSPLHF
TRBV13	TRBJ1-5	NA	CASSLGLLGGGNQPQHF
TRBV5-4	TRBJ1-2	TRBD1	CASSATGGGGYTF
TRBV15	TRBJ1-1	NA	CATSREMNTEAFF
TRBV5-1	TRBJ1-1	TRBD1	CASSYRGQGRLNTEAFF
TRBV6-5	TRBJ2-3	NA	CASSYSRLKSTDTQYF
TRBV5-6	TRBJ2-1	TRBD2	CASRRLAGSNEQFF
TRBV28	TRBJ2-7	NA	CASSLGGAQGTYEQYF
TRBV6-1	TRBJ2-3	TRBD2	CASSVGLGLGDTQYF
TRBV7-7	TRBJ2-1	TRBD1	CASSEGQAYNEQFF
TRBV20-1	TRBJ2-5	NA	CSARDLETQYF
TRBV11-3	TRBJ2-7	NA	CASSLPGDSGRSHYEQYF
TRBV6-6	TRBJ1-2	NA	CASRYSRGNYGYTF
TRBV6-6	TRBJ1-2	NA	CASSLTDNYGYTF
TRBV30	TRBJ2-7	TRBD1	CACTPGQGTEQYF
TRBV7-3	TRBJ1-1	NA	CASSSGPNTEAFF
TRBV7-9	TRBJ1-1	NA	CASSLAATEAFF
TRBV5-1	TRBJ2-5	TRBD1	CASSWGQGKETQYF
TRBV29-1	TRBJ1-3	NA	CSWGVGNTIYF
TRBV19	TRBJ1-1	NA	CASSIGRGPALNTEAFF
TRBV5-6	TRBJ1-5	NA	CASSLGQFQPQHF
TRBV5-6	TRBJ1-5	TRBD1	CASSFGQVGLGQPQHF
TRBV5-1	TRBJ2-3	NA	CASSFTTDTQYF
TRBV11-1	TRBJ1-1	NA	CASSTRGWNTEAFF
TRBV20-1	TRBJ2-3	NA	CSATLSDTQYF
TRBV11-2	TRBJ1-4	NA	CASSSMGQELFF
TRBV5-1	TRBJ1-2	NA	CASSLARNYGYTF
TRBV9	TRBJ2-7	NA	CASSVEIGGYEQYF
TRBV30	TRBJ1-2	NA	CAWSYAWRESSNYGYTF
TRBV5-1	TRBJ2-1	TRBD2	CASSMSGGTYNEQFF
TRBV6-1	TRBJ2-3	NA	CASSVSRAADTQYF
TRBV4-2	TRBJ2-3	NA	CASSQELAGATDTQYF
TRBV30	TRBJ1-1	NA	CAWRGYGRGNTEAFF
TRBV7-3	TRBJ2-1	TRBD2	CASSLVAGVYNEQFF
TRBV6-1	TRBJ1-4	NA	CASSVSRSNEKLFF
TRBV5-1	TRBJ1-2	NA	CASSLGRDNGYTF
TRBV16	TRBJ1-3	TRBD1	CASSPRGGPSGNTIYF
TRBV5-6	TRBJ2-1	NA	CASSFSVGSYNEQFF
TRBV28	TRBJ2-7	NA	CASTPFGISYEQYF
TRBV29-1	TRBJ1-1	TRBD1	CSVGKGASMNTEAFF
TRBV14	TRBJ2-7	NA	CASSHLNEQYF